This T cell receptor beta chain emerged from a study of T-cell memory formation after mild COVID-19 (dated by TCRdb to the early 2020s). Regarding the complete study: TCR sequence clusters from the two donors were found to be largely donor specific. Longitudinal TCRalpha and TCRbeta repertoire sequencing tracked T-cell clones expanding and contracting after mild COVID-19 in a couple of donors. Two young, previously healthy adult volunteers, one female and one male, were included in the cohort.

Broader findings and caveats from the paper: SARS-CoV-2 specificity of the second-wave clones peaking on day 37 was not confirmed. Contracting CD4+ clones turned up mainly in the CM and EM memory subsets, whereas EMRA was where CD8+ clones were enriched. From day 15 to 85, contracting clones showed balanced CD4/CD8 phenotypes, whereas a second wave of clones that expanded from day 15 to 37 leaned towards CD4+. The study covered only a couple of mild cases, and larger cohorts including severe cases with pre-infection samples were considered necessary. Some responding clones were detected in pre-infection memory, which suggested that pre-existing cross-reactive memory T cells had joined the SARS-CoV-2 response.

This clonotype has a handful of counts. Its specific antigen is unknown. It has no much larger one-base neighbor in the sample; base qualities were not kept. PBMCs were isolated by Ficoll-Paque density gradient centrifugation. Sequenced on an Illumina NovaSeq 6000. TCRalpha and TCRbeta cDNA libraries were built by 5'RACE with constant-segment primers, adding sample barcodes and unique molecular identifiers. Trizol reagent was used to extract RNA from every sample. Libraries were amplified in two PCR steps, with a second sample barcode and Illumina TruSeq adapters added in the second step. The libraries were sequenced on an Illumina NovaSeq using 2 x 150 bp paired-end reads. The authors processed their data as follows. The reads were demultiplexed and collapsed into UMI-guided consensus sequences using migec v1.2.7. Using mixcr v2.1.11, the UMI consensuses were aligned to TRA and TRB V and J templates and assembled into clonotypes. Expanded or contracted clonotypes were those called significant by both edgeR and NoisET, with noise models trained on biological replicates. For edgeR calls, the thresholds were a false discovery rate-adjusted p below 0.01 and a log2 fold-change of 1. As an exploratory analysis of dynamics, PCA with hierarchical clustering was applied to max-normalized trajectories of the 1000 most abundant clonotypes. Separately sequenced CD4+ and CD8+ repertoires were used to assign a CD4 or CD8 phenotype to each responding clone. Through fastp at Q25 and MiXCR, TCRdb rebuilt clones from the public reads, retaining in-frame beta chains. Identical CDR3 proteins give one entry, which carries the most common genes and DNA. The V and J calls were determined by TCRdb, not by the authors. Within this sample are some 490,000 distinct CDR3 sequences, with 18% of them counted one time only. The top ten constitute approximately 13% of the sample.

From the cysteine through the phenylalanine, the CDR3 covers 13 amino acids. This entry keeps only the CDR3 DNA: 39 bases, framed from base 1. Germline trimming: 5 bases from V, 6 bases from J; junction bases outside gene matches: 7. The germline V gene encodes CDR1 SGHTA and CDR2 FQGNSA. The receptor was derived from an adult woman who had mild COVID-19 (a few samples of this study predate the infection). The sample titles of this study are shuffled in the database, so cell type and time point are left out; the donor was told from shared clones. Sequencing was done on a sample of PBMCs or a T cell subset sorted from them (not recorded which). The rearrangement joined TRBV7-2 to TRBJ2-7, with 7 bases aligning to TRBD2. The sequenced DNA is TGTGCCAGCAGCGTAATGGGGGAGGGCGAGCAGTACTTC. This translates into CASSVMGEGEQYF.